These T cell receptor beta chains were read from a single sample in a study of cytomegalovirus exposure and HLA in healthy donors. Sequencing was performed with immunoSEQ multiplex PCR; in TCRdb, only in-frame clones are kept and a portion is missing. Counted here are approximately 110,000 clones, over 60% occurring once; the ten biggest clones make up 7.5% to 9%. The sample taken for sequencing was PBMCs. The receptors stem from a man in his late teens or twenties in good health and CMV-seropositive. The CDR3 runs from the conserved cysteine through the conserved F or W. The D gene is left open where the match is weak. Some rows mark clone size as missing; the rest say once, few, many or name a class of expanded clone.

d_gene: TRBD1; abundance: NA; v_gene: TRBV23-1; j_gene: TRBJ1-4; CDR3nt: TGCGCCAGCAGTCGACAGGGGTGGGTTAATGAAAAACTGTTTTTT; CDR3aa: CASSRQGWVNEKLFF
d_gene: TRBD2; abundance: NA; v_gene: TRBV2; j_gene: TRBJ2-5; CDR3nt: TGTGCCAGTCTAGCGGTTGAGACCCAGTACTTC; CDR3aa: CASLAVETQYF
d_gene: NA; abundance: NA; v_gene: TRBV5-1; j_gene: TRBJ2-1; CDR3nt: TGCGCCTCCCAGCGCAACTCCTACAATGAGCAGTTCTTC; CDR3aa: CASQRNSYNEQFF
d_gene: TRBD2; abundance: few; v_gene: TRBV27; j_gene: TRBJ2-5; CDR3nt: TGTGCCAGCAGTTTAAGGCCAGCGGGGGGGCAAGAGACCCAGTACTTC; CDR3aa: CASSLRPAGGQETQYF
d_gene: TRBD2; abundance: NA; v_gene: TRBV27; j_gene: TRBJ2-3; CDR3nt: TGTGCCAGCAGTTTAGGTAGACTAGCGGGGGGCACAGATACGCAGTATTTT; CDR3aa: CASSLGRLAGGTDTQYF
d_gene: TRBD1; abundance: NA; v_gene: TRBV5-1; j_gene: TRBJ2-1; CDR3nt: TGCGCCAGCAGTTTACAGGGGGATGAGCAGTTCTTC; CDR3aa: CASSLQGDEQFF
d_gene: NA; abundance: few; v_gene: TRBV5-4; j_gene: TRBJ2-2; CDR3nt: TGTGCCAGCAGCTGGAGGGCCCCCGGGGAGCTGTTTTTT; CDR3aa: CASSWRAPGELFF
d_gene: NA; abundance: few; v_gene: TRBV27; j_gene: TRBJ1-1; CDR3nt: TGTGCCAGCAGTTTAACGGGGGGCACTGAAGCTTTCTTT; CDR3aa: CASSLTGGTEAFF
d_gene: TRBD1; abundance: NA; v_gene: TRBV7-9; j_gene: TRBJ2-2; CDR3nt: TGTGCCAGCATCCTAACAGGGGGTCTAACCGGGGAGCTGTTTTTT; CDR3aa: CASILTGGLTGELFF
d_gene: TRBD1; abundance: few; v_gene: TRBV11-3; j_gene: TRBJ2-5; CDR3nt: TGTGCCAGCAGTTGGACAGGCCAAGAGACCCAGTACTTC; CDR3aa: CASSWTGQETQYF
d_gene: NA; abundance: few; v_gene: TRBV5-4; j_gene: TRBJ2-1; CDR3nt: TGTGCCAGCAGCTTGGCCCCTCGGTACAATGAGCAGTTCTTC; CDR3aa: CASSLAPRYNEQFF